A single sample gave rise to the 2 T cell receptor beta chains below, sequenced in a study of tissue T cells after allogeneic stem cell transplantation. Sequencing was performed with immunoSEQ multiplex PCR; in TCRdb, only in-frame clones are kept and a portion is missing. Among 8,000 to 8,500 clones listed, approximately 48% were seen once. As for time point: mouse harvest day 7 after allogeneic transplant. The graft held 10^6 splenic CD5+ T cells and 10^7 T-cell-depleted bone marrow cells. What was sequenced was gut tissue. These receptors originate from a female BALB/c mouse given C57BL/6 T cells with graft-versus-host disease after an allogeneic hematopoietic cell transplant.

About this clone itself: Mouse gene names and germline throughout. The read terminates 1 residue before the CDR3 end, so the remaining end is supplied by the germline J gene. This rearrangement joins TRBV3 to TRBJ1-4; TRBD1 matches 7 bases. Germline V gives CDR1 SNHLY, CDR2 FYNGKV (reference sequence). Unmatched junction bases numbered 2, after V lost 5 bases and J lost 5 bases. This CDR3 comprises 13 residues. Partial CDR3 DNA: TGTGCCAGCAGCCCGACAGGGAACGAAAGATTATTT. Its protein is CASSPTGNERLF. The whole CDR3 region reads CASSPTGNERLFF. The full variable domain, rest sourced from reference TRBV3 and TRBJ1-4, is GPKVLQIPSHQIIDMGQMVTLNCDPVSNHLYFYWYKQILGQQMEFLVNFYNGKVMEKSKLFKDQFSVERPDGSYFTLKIQPTALEDSAVYFCASSPTGNERLFFGHGTKLSVL.

Details on this clone: The gene symbols are mouse symbols. The read terminates 1 residue ahead of where the CDR3 ends, so the germline J gene completes it. The rearrangement joins TRBV19 to TRBJ1-4; D is perhaps TRBD1 (6 bases). Germline V lookup: CDR1 FNHDT, CDR2 SITEND (reference sequence). The CDR3 length is 12 residues. Trimming shortened V by 6 bases and J by 7 bases, and 10 bases separated the two germline ends. The part of the CDR3 DNA that was read is TGTGCCAGCAACACAGGGTTCGAAAGATTATTT. As protein: CASNTGFERLF. The entire CDR3 protein is CASNTGFERLFF. Complete variable domain (other parts from reference TRBV19 and TRBJ1-4): GGIITQTPKFLIGQEGQKLTLKCQQNFNHDTMYWYRQDSGKGLRLIYYSITENDLQKGDLSEGYDASREKKSSFSLTVTSAQKNEMAVFLCASNTGFERLFFGHGTKLSVL.